The 2 T cell receptor beta chains below come from one sample, sequenced in a study of CD8+ T cells in alopecia areata. Following RNA extraction, reverse transcription yielded cDNA that acted as the sequencing template. Profiling relied on immunoSEQ multiplex PCR, and the TCRdb table lists in-frame clones only, not all of them. The sample shows 95,000 to 100,000 clones, about 58% of them seen only once. Noted treatment: oral pan-JAK inhibitor, 5-10 mg twice daily. Sample: CD8+ T cells sorted from blood, taken at week 4, from a patient treated with tofacitinib. The receptors derive from a human donor with alopecia areata.

V usage is TRBV30 and J usage is TRBJ2-7; D perhaps matches TRBD2 (5 bases). From germline, CDR1 is GTSNPN and CDR2 SVGIG (reference sequence). V was clipped by 4 bases and J by 4 bases, with 14 bases between them. This CDR3 comprises 13 residues. Here the CDR3 DNA reads TGTGCCTGGAACGAGGGTTCAAGGTACGAGCAGTACTTC. This translates into CAWNEGSRYEQYF.

The rearrangement joins TRBV7-9 to TRBJ2-1; D might be TRBD2 (6 bases). CDR1 SEHNR and CDR2 FQNEAQ come from the germline V gene (reference sequence). This CDR3 comprises 12 residues. V was shortened by 3 bases and J by 8 bases, with 8 bases between the two germline ends. This chain's CDR3 is CASSFGGDEQFF. The DNA for the CDR3 is TGTGCCAGCAGCTTCGGGGGTGATGAGCAGTTCTTC.